The TCR beta chain described here comes from a study of regulatory T cells in long-lasting Graves disease. Time point here: newly diagnosed GD, antithyroid drugs for less than 3 months. PBMCs provided the RNA from which the TCR library was made. This clonotype was seen many times. With 7 bases clipped from V and 7 bases from J, the junction kept 11 bases outside the gene matches. The CDR3 length is 16 residues. Per germline, CDR1 MNHNS and CDR2 SASEGT. Construction of TCR beta libraries relied on iRepertoire HTBI primers and on Arm-PCR targeting CDR3 regions. Original processing methods: The identification of 50 to 65 TRBV and approximately 13 TRBJ segments was made across samples. TCRdb processed the multiplex PCR reads anew with MiXCR; each CDR3 protein has one entry. In this record, the V and J calls reflect TCRdb's handling and not the investigators' own analysis. The table includes about 540,000 distinct CDR3 sequences, around an eighth detected once.

These data were also filed under a second study, of T cells in Graves' hyperthyroidism and ophthalmopathy. Per that study: Onset of ophthalmopathy came a median around 6.2 months after the model predicted it.

The source of this sequence is a man aged 25 to 45 with Graves disease. V and J are TRBV6-1 and TRBJ2-1; TRBD2 matches 12 bases. Sample: peripheral blood mononuclear cells (PBMCs), taken at new diagnosis, from a patient treated with antithyroid drugs. Here the CDR3 DNA reads TGTGCCAGCAAGCTCCGTCTAGCGGGAGGGGGGAATGAGCAGTTCTTC. This gives the protein CASKLRLAGGGNEQFF.